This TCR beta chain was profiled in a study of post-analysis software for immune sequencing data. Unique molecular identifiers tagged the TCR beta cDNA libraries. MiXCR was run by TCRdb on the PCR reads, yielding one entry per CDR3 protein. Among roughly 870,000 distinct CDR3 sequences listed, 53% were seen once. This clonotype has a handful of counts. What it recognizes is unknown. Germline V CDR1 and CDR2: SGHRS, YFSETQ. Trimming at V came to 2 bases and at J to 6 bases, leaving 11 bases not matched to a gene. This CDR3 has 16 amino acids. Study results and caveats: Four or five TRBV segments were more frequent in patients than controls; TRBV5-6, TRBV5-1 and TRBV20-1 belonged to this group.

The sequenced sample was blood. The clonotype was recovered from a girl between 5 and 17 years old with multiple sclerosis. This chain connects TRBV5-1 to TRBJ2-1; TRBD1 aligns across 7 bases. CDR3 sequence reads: CASSFKGAPMPNEQFF. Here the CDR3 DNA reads TGCGCCAGCAGCTTTAAGGGGGCCCCGATGCCCAATGAGCAGTTCTTC.